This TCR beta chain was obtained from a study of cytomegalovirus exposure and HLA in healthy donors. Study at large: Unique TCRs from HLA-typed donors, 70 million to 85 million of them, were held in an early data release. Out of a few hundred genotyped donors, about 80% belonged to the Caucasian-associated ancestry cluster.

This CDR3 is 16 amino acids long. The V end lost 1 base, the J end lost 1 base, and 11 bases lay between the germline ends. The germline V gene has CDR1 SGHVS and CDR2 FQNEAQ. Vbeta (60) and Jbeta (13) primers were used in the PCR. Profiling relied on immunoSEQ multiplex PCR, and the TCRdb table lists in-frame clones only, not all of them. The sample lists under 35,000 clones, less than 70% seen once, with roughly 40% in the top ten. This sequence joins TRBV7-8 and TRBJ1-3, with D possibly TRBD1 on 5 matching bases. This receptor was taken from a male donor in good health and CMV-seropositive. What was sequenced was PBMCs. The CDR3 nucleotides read TGTGCCAGCAGCTTAGACGGGACTTTATCTGGAAACACCATATATTTT. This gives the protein CASSLDGTLSGNTIYF.